Reported below is one T cell receptor beta chain. Per the germline V gene, CDR1 is SEHNR and CDR2 is FQNEAQ (reference sequence). The CDR3 length is 16 residues. The V segment lost 1 base and the J segment 4 bases; nucleotides outside the gene matches: 7. The sample originates from a study of blood T cell repertoires in COVID-19. Authors' analysis steps: Reference gene primer amplification gave nucleated cell count estimates. Profiling relied on immunoSEQ multiplex PCR, and the TCRdb table lists in-frame clones only, not all of them. V and J calls and clone size are given by that table; D and trimming were obtained from the DNA. The sample has about 160,000 clones, more than 75% seen once.

The receptor was derived from a man between 60 and 75 years old with active or convalescent COVID-19. V gene TRBV7-9 combines with J gene TRBJ1-1, with 9 bases identical to TRBD1. Sequencing input: peripheral blood. The CDR3 bases are TGTGCCAGCAGCTTAGGCATGGACAGGGGCGGCACTGAAGCTTTCTTT. Residues: CASSLGMDRGGTEAFF.